The source of this TCR beta chain is a study of cytomegalovirus exposure and HLA in healthy donors. Study overall: The same platform as the approximately 670 first-cohort repertoires was used for the 130 or so validation repertoires, a later analysis reported.

The CDR3 runs 14 residues. With 4 bases clipped from V and 5 bases from J, the junction kept 5 bases outside the gene matches. Germline V gives CDR1 SGHNT, CDR2 YENEEA. TCRdb's table, derived via immunoSEQ multiplex PCR, lists solely in-frame clones and lacks some. This repertoire shows approximately 82,000 clones, about 92% found once; its top ten account for 0.55% to 0.8%. Study findings and constraints: First-cohort TCR clusters were later found to tend to co-occur in the 90 to 150 validation repertoires. A classifier reportedly called cytomegalovirus status with high sensitivity and specificity.

To note about this clone: Its specificity is unknown.

The receptor was isolated from a young man in good health and CMV-seronegative. The genes are TRBV11-3 and TRBJ1-2; 9 nucleotides line up with TRBD1. The sequencing input was PBMCs. CDR3 region: CASSSQGAGYGYTF. The CDR3 region has the DNA TGTGCCAGCAGCTCACAGGGGGCTGGGTATGGCTACACCTTC. Together with reference TRBV11-3 and TRBJ1-2, the CDR3 gives the full variable domain: EAGVVQSPRYKIIEKKQPVAFWCNPISGHNTLYWYLQNLGQGPELLIRYENEEAVDDSQLPKDRFSAERLKGVDSTLKIQPAELGDSAVYLCASSSQGAGYGYTFGSGTRLTVV.